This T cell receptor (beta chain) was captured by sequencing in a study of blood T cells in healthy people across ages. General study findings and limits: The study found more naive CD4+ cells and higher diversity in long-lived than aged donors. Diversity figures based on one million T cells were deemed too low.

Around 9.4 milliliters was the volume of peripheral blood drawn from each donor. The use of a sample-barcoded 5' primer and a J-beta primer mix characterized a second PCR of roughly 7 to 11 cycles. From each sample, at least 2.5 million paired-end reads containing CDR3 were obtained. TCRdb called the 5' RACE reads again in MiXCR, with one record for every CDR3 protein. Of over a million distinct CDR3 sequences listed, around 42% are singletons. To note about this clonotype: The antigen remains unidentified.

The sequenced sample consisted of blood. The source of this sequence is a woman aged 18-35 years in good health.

The CDR3 DNA reads as TGTGCCAGCACCCCAGCGGGTGTCTATTCACCCCTCCACTTT. Translating it yields CASTPAGVYSPLHF. The J gene is TRBJ1-6, the V gene TRBV3-1; D gene unclear. The CDR3 contains 14 residues. Trimming removed 7 bases at V and 8 bases at J, with 15 bases between. Germline values: CDR1 LGHDT, CDR2 YNNKEL (reference sequence).